Each of the 13 T cell receptor beta chains below was sequenced from the same sample in a study of shared clonotypes between healthy human individuals. CD45RO negativity and positive selection for CCR7 defined naive CD8 cells, a population that excluded terminally differentiated effector memory CD45RA+ cells. The data were produced by immunoSEQ multiplex PCR, yet TCRdb's version contains in-frame clones alone and is incomplete. The sample consists of 500,000 to 700,000 clones, approximately 95% of them appearing once. The specimen was naive CD8+ T cells sorted from blood. These receptors were collected from a woman aged 25 to 39 in good health.

The rearrangement uses TRBV5-4 and TRBJ1-2; a weak D match, TRBD1 (5 bases). Germline V CDR1 and CDR2: SGHNT, YYREEE (reference sequence). With 6 bases removed from V and 0 bases from J, the gap between germline ends came to 15 bases. This CDR3 region has 15 residues. The CDR3 reads CASNRRDGTNYGYTF. As DNA, the CDR3 is TGTGCCAGCAATAGGAGGGACGGTACTAACTATGGCTACACCTTC.

V gene TRBV9 combines with J gene TRBJ1-2; D is uncertain. This CDR3 has 12 amino acids. V was pared by 4 bases and J by 4 bases, with 8 bases between. Germline assignment: CDR1 SGDLS and CDR2 YYNGEE. The CDR3 is CASSPGSYGYTF. The DNA for the CDR3 is TGTGCCAGCAGCCCAGGAAGCTATGGCTACACCTTC. Using reference TRBV9 and TRBJ1-2 for the parts outside the CDR3, the full variable domain is DSGVTQTPKHLITATGQRVTLRCSPRSGDLSVYWYQQSLDQGLQFLIQYYNGEERAKGNILERFSAQQFPDLHSELNLSSLELGDSALYFCASSPGSYGYTFGSGTRLTVV.

The chain carries TRBV7-9 and TRBJ2-1; 15 nucleotides match TRBD2. Germline loops: CDR1 SEHNR, CDR2 FQNEAQ (reference sequence). Trimming cost V 4 bases and J 8 bases; bases outside gene matches: 6. The CDR3 consists of 16 residues. In DNA, the CDR3 is TGTGCCAGCAGCTCCGGACTAGCGGGAGGGCGGGATGAGCAGTTCTTC. Protein: CASSSGLAGGRDEQFF.

This chain connects TRBV28 to TRBJ2-3; 7 positions match TRBD2. The germline V gene has CDR1 MDHEN and CDR2 SYDVKM. The CDR3 totals 13 residues. V shed 3 bases and J 5 bases; nucleotides not matched to a gene: 2. CDR3 amino acids: CASSLLAGDTQYF. The CDR3 region has the DNA TGTGCCAGCAGTTTGTTAGCGGGAGATACGCAGTATTTT.

Remarks on this clone: The same CDR3 arises from other DNA sequences in this sample as well. The chain couples TRBV28 to TRBJ2-7; the match to TRBD1 covers 8 bases. V lost 3 bases and J lost 4; bases outside the gene matches: 2. Germline V gene lookup returns CDR1 MDHEN and CDR2 SYDVKM. The CDR3 contains 13 residues. In DNA, the CDR3 is TGTGCCAGCAGTTTTGACAGGGGATACGAGCAGTACTTC. Its protein product is CASSFDRGYEQYF.

The chain links TRBV5-1 to TRBJ1-5, with 8 bases matching TRBD1. Germline V gene data show CDR1 as SGHRS and CDR2 as YFSETQ. The V gene end was trimmed by 4 bases and the J gene end by 5 bases; junction bases not matched to a gene: 5. CDR3 length: 14 amino acids. CDR3 residues: CASSPEDRDQPQHF. The CDR3 DNA reads TGCGCCAGCAGCCCCGAGGACAGGGATCAGCCCCAGCATTTT.

This clone was observed a handful of times. V gene TRBV4-1 combines with J gene TRBJ1-2, with unresolved D. The length of the CDR3 is 15 residues. Trimming removed 0 bases from V and 0 bases from J, with 8 bases in between. CDR1 is MGHRA and CDR2 is YSYEKL in the germline V gene. The CDR3 bases are TGCGCCAGCAGCCAAGAGCGCTTAGCTAACTATGGCTACACCTTC. Translating gives CASSQERLANYGYTF.

The chain employs TRBV11-1 and TRBJ2-1; 12 nucleotides line up with TRBD2. Germline lookup yields CDR1 SGHAT and CDR2 FQDESV (reference sequence). Losses at the gene ends were 5 bases for V and 8 bases for J; bases not matched to a gene: 4. The CDR3 is 14 amino acids. The CDR3 DNA sequence: TGTGCCAGCAGCCGAAGACTAGCGGGAGATGAGCAGTTCTTC. Encoded protein: CASSRRLAGDEQFF.

The rearrangement joins TRBV30 to TRBJ1-1; D unclear. The CDR3 loop spans 14 amino acids. CDR1 GTSNPN and CDR2 SVGIG come from the germline V gene (reference sequence). V was trimmed by 0 bases and J by 0 bases, leaving 8 bases between them. The chain's CDR3 is CAWSVGALNTEAFF. CDR3 bases: TGTGCCTGGAGTGTAGGAGCTTTGAACACTGAAGCTTTCTTT.

The DNA of the CDR3 is TGTGCCAGCTCCTGGGACAGCACACGGGTTGAAAAACTGTTTTTT. Translated, it gives CASSWDSTRVEKLFF. The V call is TRBV18, the J call TRBJ1-4; 7 bases line up with TRBD1. Germline assignment: CDR1 KGHSH and CDR2 LQKENI. The CDR3 runs 15 residues. V lost 6 bases to trimming and J lost 7 bases; unmatched junction nucleotides: 11.

The rearrangement links TRBV4-1 to TRBJ1-1; tentative D call: TRBD1 (5 bases). Germline CDR1 reads MGHRA; CDR2 reads YSYEKL. CDR3 size: 16 residues. Trimming took off 2 bases at V and 0 bases at J, with 13 bases between the two ends. For the CDR3, the DNA is TGCGCCAGCAGCCAATCGGGGGAACAGTTGAACACTGAAGCTTTCTTT. It yields the protein CASSQSGEQLNTEAFF.

This chain links TRBV7-8 with TRBJ1-3; 8 nucleotides agree with TRBD1. The CDR3 sequence is 15 residues long. The V gene's germline CDR1 is SGHVS and CDR2 FQNEAQ. V was clipped by 5 bases and J by 8 bases; unmatched bases: 11. CDR3 nucleotides: TGTGCCAGCAGCGAAACGACAGGGGAACTCGACACCATATATTTT. It translates to CASSETTGELDTIYF.

The rearrangement links TRBV7-8 to TRBJ2-7; D possibly corresponds to TRBD2 (6 bases). The V gene's germline CDR1 is SGHVS and CDR2 FQNEAQ. The V end lost 2 bases, the J end lost 7 bases, and 24 bases lay between the germline ends. This CDR3 contains 17 residues. CDR3 DNA sequence: TGTGCCAGCAGCTTATGGGGTGGTTGGACTCCCGGAGGGGAGCAGTACTTC. It specifies CASSLWGGWTPGGEQYF.